A single sample is the source of the 27 T cell receptor beta chains below, sequenced in a study of T cells in localized non-small cell lung cancer. Repertoires were generated with immunoSEQ multiplex PCR, while TCRdb's copy carries only in-frame clones and drops some. Here the sample spans tens of thousands of clones, around four fifths being singletons. Sequences were derived from peripheral blood, sampled before any cancer treatment. The receptors were gathered from a man aged 35 to 69 with stage I lung adenocarcinoma.

This chain joins TRBV9 and TRBJ1-4, with TRBD1 matching 8 bases. Germline CDR1 is SGDLS and CDR2 is YYNGEE. CDR3 size: 14 residues. J lost 8 bases, V lost 0 bases, and 3 bases had no gene match. CDR3 DNA: TGTGCCAGCAGCGTAGGACAGGGGAGCGAAAAACTGTTTTTT. This encodes CASSVGQGSEKLFF.

This clone has just one count. The genes are TRBV9 and TRBJ2-7; the D call may be TRBD1 or TRBD2 (6 bases each). Germline CDR1 is SGDLS and CDR2 is YYNGEE. Trimming removed 0 bases at V and 3 bases at J, with 10 bases between. The CDR3 runs to 14 residues. The CDR3 sequence: CASSVGGGFYEQYF. DNA of the CDR3: TGTGCCAGCAGCGTAGGAGGGGGGTTCTACGAGCAGTACTTC.

This chain links TRBV18 with TRBJ1-2; tentative D call: TRBD1 (6 bases). The CDR3 runs 15 residues. The germline V gene encodes CDR1 KGHSH and CDR2 LQKENI. The V gene lost 5 bases and the J gene lost 4 bases, with 17 bases spanning the gap. CDR3 coding DNA: TGTGCCAGCTCAGCCGAATCGGGGGGCGGCTATGGCTACACCTTC. It specifies CASSAESGGGYGYTF.

This clone was detected once. This chain links TRBV18 with TRBJ1-3, with unresolved D. Germline V gene sequence: CDR1 KGHSH, CDR2 LQKENI. V gave up 3 bases and J gave up 0 bases, with 9 bases separating them. The CDR3 contains 15 residues. This chain's CDR3 is CASSPVASSGNTIYF. The CDR3, as DNA: TGTGCCAGCTCACCGGTAGCTAGCTCTGGAAACACCATATATTTT.

The table lists this clone with a few counts. V and J are TRBV19 and TRBJ1-2; D ambiguous. Germline V gene lookup returns CDR1 LNHDA and CDR2 SQIVND (reference sequence). V was cut by 6 bases and J by 5 bases, with 22 bases left in between. The CDR3 spans 16 residues. CDR3 coding DNA: TGTGCCAGTAGCCCGGGCCTCGAGAAGGGTTTATATGGCTACACCTTC. This sequence encodes CASSPGLEKGLYGYTF.

This chain connects TRBV7-6 to TRBJ2-2; no clear D. The CDR3 is 15 residues long. Trimming removed 5 bases at V and 1 base at J, with 11 bases between. Germline V gene lookup returns CDR1 SGHVS and CDR2 FNYEAQ. CDR3 coding DNA: TGTGCCAGCAGCCCGCGACTGCTGAACACCGGGGAGCTGTTTTTT. Protein: CASSPRLLNTGELFF.

V gene TRBV6-5 combines with J gene TRBJ1-1; D is ambiguous. Between the trimmed V and J ends, which lost 6 bases and 4 bases, there was a span of 15 bases. CDR3 length: 14 amino acids. Germline V gives CDR1 MNHEY, CDR2 SVGAGI. The CDR3, as DNA: TGTGCCAGCAGGTTCGGACCCATCGGCACTGAAGCTTTCTTT. Protein product: CASRFGPIGTEAFF.

The chain employs TRBV7-8 and TRBJ2-1; TRBD2 agrees at 11 bases. The junction had 13 bases not matched to a gene; V was cut back by 8 bases and J by 10 bases. This CDR3 region has 15 residues. In germline, CDR1 is SGHVS, CDR2 FQNEAQ. In DNA, the CDR3 is TGTGCCAGCGGCCGTGGGACTAGCGGTTTGGAGGAGCAGTTCTTC. Translating it yields CASGRGTSGLEEQFF.

The V and J genes are TRBV29-1 and TRBJ2-7, with D possibly matching TRBD1 (6 bases). CDR1 SQVTM and CDR2 ANQGSEA come from the germline V gene. The V gene lost 5 bases and the J gene lost 1 base, with 15 bases spanning the gap. The CDR3 runs 14 residues. CDR3 residues: CSVTQGDRSYEQYF. Written as DNA, the CDR3 is TGCAGCGTTACACAGGGCGACCGATCCTACGAGCAGTACTTC.

This chain connects TRBV5-1 to TRBJ2-5; possibly TRBD1 for D (6 bases). The CDR3 covers 14 residues. Trimming removed 4 bases from V and 3 bases from J, with 13 bases in between. The germline gives CDR1 SGHRS, CDR2 YFSETQ. CDR3 nucleotides: TGCGCCAGCAGCGTATCCGGGACAAAAGAGACCCAGTACTTC. Translation gives CASSVSGTKETQYF.

The V and J genes are TRBV9 and TRBJ2-1; D possibly corresponds to TRBD2 (6 bases). Germline CDR1 reads SGDLS; CDR2 reads YYNGEE. This CDR3 region has 14 residues. Trimming pared 3 bases from V and 6 bases from J, leaving 13 bases between. The CDR3 DNA reads TGTGCCAGCAGCGCCCAGCGGGTCCGCAATGAGCAGTTCTTC. This encodes CASSAQRVRNEQFF.

This clone was seen more than once but under ten times. The chain has TRBV7-2 and TRBJ1-3, with D unclear. Trimming cost V 2 bases and J 0 bases, with 2 bases left between them. Germline assignment: CDR1 SGHTA and CDR2 FQGNSA. CDR3 length: 13 amino acids. Here the CDR3 reads CASSLNSGNTIYF. In DNA form, the CDR3 reads TGTGCCAGCAGCTTAAACTCTGGAAACACCATATATTTT.

The chain uses TRBV7-2 and TRBJ2-3, with D perhaps matching TRBD2 (5 bases). The CDR3 is 15 residues long. Trimming shortened V by 1 base and J by 2 bases, and 10 bases separated the two germline ends. Germline loops: CDR1 SGHTA, CDR2 FQGNSA. The CDR3: CASSLVGVPTDTQYF. In nucleotides, the CDR3 is TGTGCCAGCAGCTTAGTCGGGGTCCCCACAGATACGCAGTATTTT.

Remarks on this clone: Other nucleotide sequences from this sample produce the same CDR3. This chain connects TRBV7-9 to TRBJ1-2; D is undetermined. The V and J ends lost 4 bases and 2 bases respectively, with 8 bases between them. The CDR3 is made up of 13 amino acids. CDR1 is SEHNR, CDR2 FQNEAQ, per germline (reference sequence). The CDR3 nucleotides read TGTGCCAGCAGCTCGACCGAGAACTATGGCTACACCTTC. It is translated as CASSSTENYGYTF.

The chain carries TRBV5-8 and TRBJ1-4, with no clear D. The CDR3 is 14 amino acids. The ends were cut back, 3 bases at V and 0 bases at J, with 6 bases in the middle. Germline lookup yields CDR1 SGHTS and CDR2 YDEGEE. The DNA of the CDR3 is TGTGCCAGCAGCTCCTTTTCAACTAATGAAAAACTGTTTTTT. It encodes CASSSFSTNEKLFF.

The chain joins TRBV6-5 to TRBJ1-3; D might be TRBD1 (6 bases). Germline values: CDR1 MNHEY, CDR2 SVGAGI. The CDR3 extends over 16 amino acids. V lost 0 bases, J lost 2 bases, and 11 bases lay in between. In DNA form, the CDR3 reads TGTGCCAGCAGTTACTCGGCCCAGGGGACTGGAAACACCATATATTTT. Translating gives CASSYSAQGTGNTIYF.

The rearrangement uses TRBV30 and TRBJ1-4; D not resolved. V was pared by 3 bases and J by 0 bases, with 5 bases between. This CDR3 is 13 amino acids long. From germline, CDR1 is GTSNPN and CDR2 SVGIG (reference sequence). This chain's CDR3 is CAWRGPTNEKLFF. CDR3 DNA sequence: TGTGCCTGGAGGGGTCCAACTAATGAAAAACTGTTTTTT.

This clone was picked up many times. The V and J genes are TRBV4-2 and TRBJ1-5; a possible D gene is TRBD1 (6 bases). V lost 6 bases to trimming and J lost 2 bases, with 14 bases between them. The germline CDR1 and CDR2 sequences are LGHNA and YNFKEQ. The CDR3 runs 15 residues. The chain's CDR3 is CASSQIQGGNQPQHF. As DNA, the CDR3 is TGTGCCAGCAGTCAAATACAGGGCGGCAATCAGCCCCAGCATTTT.

This chain connects TRBV6-1 to TRBJ2-7, with 7 bases that match TRBD2. The junction had 11 bases not matched to a gene; V was cut back by 7 bases and J by 2 bases. The CDR3 length is 15 residues. The germline V gene encodes CDR1 MNHNS and CDR2 SASEGT. CDR3: CASTLMTSTPYEQYF. The CDR3 nucleotides are TGTGCCAGCACCCTCATGACTAGCACTCCCTACGAGCAGTACTTC.

The rearrangement joins TRBV2 to TRBJ1-1; D is unresolved. The CDR3 totals 12 residues. The V gene's germline CDR1 is SNHLY and CDR2 FYNNEI. V lost 4 bases and J 10 bases, leaving 13 bases between the germline ends. The CDR3 here is CASSVVVGVAFF. CDR3 sequence (DNA): TGTGCCAGCAGTGTAGTCGTTGGAGTAGCTTTCTTT.

The sample holds a few counts of this clone. The chain couples TRBV7-2 to TRBJ2-5; 10 nucleotides match TRBD2. Germline V gives CDR1 SGHTA, CDR2 FQGNSA. Germline trimming cut 7 bases from V and 5 bases from J; bases unmatched to any gene: 10. CDR3 size: 15 residues. CDR3 DNA: TGTGCCAGCAACCCTAACAGCGGGGGGGCGGAGACCCAGTACTTC. It yields the protein CASNPNSGGAETQYF.

The chain joins TRBV10-1 to TRBJ2-3, with no clear D. V lost 0 bases and J lost 2, with 6 bases in between. In germline, CDR1 is WNHNN, CDR2 SYGVQD (reference sequence). The CDR3 is made up of 14 amino acids. CDR3 sequence reads: CASSESGNTDTQYF. CDR3 bases: TGCGCCAGCAGTGAGTCAGGGAACACAGATACGCAGTATTTT.

The chain carries TRBV4-3 and TRBJ1-6, with D possibly matching TRBD1 (5 bases). The length of the CDR3 is 16 residues. V lost 1 base, J lost 8 bases, and 15 bases lay in between. The V gene's germline CDR1 is LGHNA and CDR2 YSLEER. The CDR3 DNA is TGCGCCAGCAGCCAAGTCAGGGACCGGAGATATTCACCCCTCCACTTT. It codes for CASSQVRDRRYSPLHF.

The chain combines TRBV6-6 with TRBJ1-1, with D perhaps matching TRBD1 (5 bases). Looked up from germline, CDR1 is MNHNY and CDR2 is SVGAGI (reference sequence). This CDR3 is 12 amino acids long. V was cut by 6 bases and J by 8 bases, with 13 bases left in between. DNA of the CDR3: TGTGCCAGCAGCTCCTCAGGGTTCGAAGCTTTCTTT. Protein product: CASSSSGFEAFF.

The V call is TRBV30, the J call TRBJ1-2; TRBD1 might be the D (5 bases). From germline, CDR1 is GTSNPN and CDR2 SVGIG (reference sequence). The V end lost 0 bases, the J end lost 5 bases, and 25 bases lay between the germline ends. This CDR3 region has 18 residues. The CDR3 loop is CAWSVEEGRRRRNYGYTF. In nucleotides, the CDR3 is TGTGCCTGGAGTGTAGAAGAGGGGAGGAGACGGCGAAATTATGGCTACACCTTC.

This clone appeared a single time. This rearrangement joins TRBV7-9 to TRBJ1-1; weak D call: TRBD1 (5 bases). The V end was cut by 3 bases, the J end by 1 base, with 9 bases between. The CDR3 contains 14 residues. The germline V gene encodes CDR1 SEHNR and CDR2 FQNEAQ (reference sequence). The CDR3 sequence is CASSFGTANTEAFF. The DNA of the CDR3 is TGTGCCAGCAGCTTTGGGACGGCGAACACTGAAGCTTTCTTT.

The rearrangement uses TRBV30 and TRBJ1-2; 7 positions agree with TRBD1. J lost 4 bases, V lost 3 bases, and 2 bases had no gene match. Germline CDR1 is GTSNPN and CDR2 is SVGIG (reference sequence). The CDR3 length is 12 residues. The CDR3 nucleotides are TGTGCCTGGAGAGGGGGCGTCTATGGCTACACCTTC. Translated, it gives CAWRGGVYGYTF.